One and the same sample provided the 11 T cell receptor beta chains below, sequenced in a study of monozygotic twins with inflammatory bowel disease (dated by TCRdb to about 2019). Receptors were amplified or captured by 5' RACE. The listed sequencing device is Illumina HiSeq 2500. Following TCRdb reprocessing, every CDR3 protein sequence forms one entry, and DNA is not provided. The table of this sample itemizes some 160,000 distinct CDR3 sequences. The biggest ten clones account for around 7% of the sample. Sequenced input: blood. These receptors all come from a human donor with ulcerative colitis or Crohn's disease, or a healthy co-twin of an affected twin (not recorded which).

V is TRBV20-1 and J is TRBJ1-4; checking the TCRdb D call of TRBD1 is not possible without DNA. This CDR3 contains 15 residues. From germline, CDR1 is DFQATT and CDR2 SNEGSKA (reference sequence). The CDR3 sequence is CSARDIPFSGEKLFF.

The chain uses TRBV5-6 and TRBJ1-5; no DNA is available, so the TRBD1 call from TCRdb remains unchecked. The CDR3 extends over 15 amino acids. The germline CDR1 and CDR2 sequences are SGHDT and YYEEEE. The CDR3 protein is CASSLAGRGSQPQHF.

The CDR3 sequence is CSARASATDTQYF. The gene calls are TRBV20-1 and TRBJ2-3; TCRdb names TRBD2, which stays unverified in the absence of DNA. Per the germline V gene, CDR1 is DFQATT and CDR2 is SNEGSKA (reference sequence). The CDR3 covers 13 residues.

The CDR3 sequence is CAGSVDQYSYEQYF. The gene calls are TRBV9 and TRBJ2-7. The CDR3 loop spans 14 amino acids. Germline loops: CDR1 SGDLS, CDR2 YYNGEE.

The chain combines TRBV7-9 with TRBJ1-6; the TCRdb D gene call, TRBD1, has no DNA to confirm it. The CDR3 loop spans 15 amino acids. CDR1 and CDR2 from the germline V gene are SEHNR and FQNEAQ (reference sequence). CDR3: CASSSPGQGRSPLHF.

The chain couples TRBV5-8 to TRBJ2-4. Per germline, CDR1 SGHTS and CDR2 YDEGEE. The CDR3 has 16 residues. The CDR3 reads CASSLVLGLALNIQYF.

CDR3 in amino acids: CANAGYTGELFF. The V gene is TRBV6-6, the J gene TRBJ2-2. Per the germline V gene, CDR1 is MNHNY and CDR2 is SVGAGI (reference sequence). The CDR3 spans 12 residues.

The V gene is TRBV4-2, the J gene TRBJ1-1. The germline CDR1 and CDR2 sequences are LGHNA and YNFKEQ. The CDR3 is 18 amino acids. CDR3 residues: CASSLRQQSTFMNTEAFF.

V is TRBV7-2 and J is TRBJ1-5; absent DNA, TCRdb's TRBD1 call cannot be checked. Germline lookup yields CDR1 SGHTA and CDR2 FQGNSA. The CDR3 runs 15 residues. CDR3 loop: CASSAGTGVNQPQHF.

The chain recombines TRBV7-9 with TRBJ1-3; the D call of TRBD1 rests on TCRdb alone, since no DNA is present to check it. Germline V CDR1 and CDR2: SEHNR, FQNEAQ (reference sequence). The CDR3 runs to 17 residues. The CDR3 loop is CASSLWSPGLSGNTIYF.

The chain employs TRBV10-3 and TRBJ2-7; TCRdb reports TRBD2, a call that lacks DNA to check it against. The CDR3 length is 15 residues. Germline CDR1 reads ENHRY; CDR2 reads SYGVKD. The CDR3 spells CAISRGLAESYEQYF.